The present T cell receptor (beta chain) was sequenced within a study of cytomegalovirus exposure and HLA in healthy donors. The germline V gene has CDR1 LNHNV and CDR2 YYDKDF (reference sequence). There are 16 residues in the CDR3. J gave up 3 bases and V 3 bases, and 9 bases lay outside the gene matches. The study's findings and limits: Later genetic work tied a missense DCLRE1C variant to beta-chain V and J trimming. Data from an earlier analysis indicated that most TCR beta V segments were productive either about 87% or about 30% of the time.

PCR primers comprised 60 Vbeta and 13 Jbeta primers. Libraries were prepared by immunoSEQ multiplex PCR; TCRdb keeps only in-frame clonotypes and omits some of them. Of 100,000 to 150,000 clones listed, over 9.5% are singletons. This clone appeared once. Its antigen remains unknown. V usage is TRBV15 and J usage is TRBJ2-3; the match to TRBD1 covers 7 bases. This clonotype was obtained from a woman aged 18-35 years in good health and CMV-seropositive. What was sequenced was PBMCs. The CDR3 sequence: CATSRGDRARTDTQYF. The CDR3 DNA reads TGTGCCACCAGCAGGGGGGACAGAGCTCGGACAGATACGCAGTATTTT.